These 10 T cell receptor beta chains were sequenced from one sample in a study of T cells expressing NK-cell markers. TCRdb re-called the 5' RACE reads and gives one entry per CDR3 protein, without DNA. The table for this sample gives about 160,000 distinct CDR3 sequences. The sequenced material came from blood T cells: a sorted CD56 or NKG2C T cell subset, CD4+ or CD8+ T cells, or bulk PBMC T cells (not recorded which). Receptor source: a woman between 18 and 70 years old in good health.

CDR3 protein: CASSLRVQASGGNQETQYF. This chain joins TRBV12-3 or TRBV12-4 and TRBJ2-5; TCRdb gives TRBD2 as the D gene, but with no DNA this cannot be confirmed. The length of the CDR3 is 19 residues.

CDR3 in amino acids: CSAWDPTPKTQYF. V usage is TRBV20-1 and J usage is TRBJ2-5; TCRdb's assignment of TRBD1 cannot be checked, as there is no DNA. Germline values: CDR1 DFQATT, CDR2 SNEGSKA (reference sequence). The CDR3 consists of 13 residues.

The gene calls are TRBV6-1 and TRBJ2-5; TCRdb designates TRBD2, a call that cannot be tested without DNA. CDR3 length equals 17 residues. From germline, CDR1 is MNHNS and CDR2 SASEGT. The CDR3 is CAISEAKASGVQETQYF.

V and J are TRBV20-1 and TRBJ2-3; the D call of TRBD2 rests on TCRdb alone, since no DNA is present to check it. Germline values: CDR1 DFQATT, CDR2 SNEGSKA (reference sequence). The CDR3 is made up of 15 amino acids. The CDR3 protein is CSAAGGGPVADTQYF.

V is TRBV19 and J is TRBJ2-3; TCRdb's D gene call, TRBD1, goes unchecked for lack of DNA. Per the germline V gene, CDR1 is LNHDA and CDR2 is SQIVND (reference sequence). The CDR3 has 15 residues. Here the CDR3 reads CASSDGGAGTDTQYF. The variable domain in full, with the rest retrieved from reference TRBV19 and TRBJ2-3, is DGGITQSPKYLFRKEGQNVTLSCEQNLNHDAMYWYRQDPGQGLRLIYYSQIVNDFQKGDIAEGYSVSREKKESFPLTVTSAQKNPTAFYLCASSDGGAGTDTQYFGPGTRLTVL.

CDR3 residues: CATSDLAGVDNEQFF. The chain couples TRBV24-1 to TRBJ2-1; TCRdb proposes TRBD2, but this gene call is untestable without DNA. This CDR3 is 15 amino acids long. Looked up from germline, CDR1 is KGHDR and CDR2 is SFDVKD.

This sequence joins TRBV24-1 and TRBJ2-1; TCRdb names TRBD1, which stays unverified in the absence of DNA. The CDR3 consists of 16 residues. The germline V gene encodes CDR1 KGHDR and CDR2 SFDVKD. The CDR3 region is CATSDLPGRAYNEQFF.

J is TRBJ2-4 and V is TRBV20-1; the D call from TCRdb, TRBD2, cannot be confirmed without DNA. This CDR3 has 17 residues. Germline values: CDR1 DFQATT, CDR2 SNEGSKA (reference sequence). This CDR3 is CSAKTNWGGDAKNIQYF.

V usage is TRBV5-1 and J usage is TRBJ2-1; there is no DNA to check the TCRdb D call of TRBD2. Per the germline V gene, CDR1 is SGHRS and CDR2 is YFSETQ. The CDR3 runs to 16 residues. The CDR3: CASSLAGTSGGDEQFF.

The chain is built from TRBV12-3 or TRBV12-4 and TRBJ2-1; TCRdb proposes TRBD1, but this gene call is untestable without DNA. CDR3 size: 15 residues. Here the CDR3 reads CASSISGGGYNEQFF.